Below, 9 T cell receptor beta chains from the same sample are listed, as sequenced in a study of early T cells in non-severe SARS-CoV-2 infection. MiXCR was run by TCRdb on the 5' RACE reads, yielding one entry per CDR3 protein. The profile shows 45,000 to 60,000 distinct CDR3 sequences, 7.7% of them singletons. Sequenced material: whole blood. These TCRs come from an adult who was a healthcare worker with PCR-confirmed SARS-CoV-2 infection or an uninfected control (not recorded which).

The gene calls are TRBV2 and TRBJ2-1, with 9 bases that match TRBD2. Germline assignment: CDR1 SNHLY and CDR2 FYNNEI. Germline trimming cut 3 bases from V and 8 bases from J; bases unmatched to any gene: 8. CDR3 length: 15 residues. The CDR3 bases are TGTGCCAGCAGTGAGGCTAGCGGGATAGGATATGAGCAGTTCTTC. Its protein product is CASSEASGIGYEQFF.

The J gene is TRBJ2-5, the V gene TRBV28; the match to TRBD2 covers 15 bases. CDR3 length: 14 residues. CDR1 MDHEN and CDR2 SYDVKM come from the germline V gene. V lost 6 bases, J lost 11 bases, and 7 bases stayed unmatched. CDR3 coding DNA: TGTGCCAGCAGGCCGGGACTAGCGGGAGGTGGGCAGTACTTC. Translation gives CASRPGLAGGGQYF. Drawing the rest from reference TRBV28 and TRBJ2-5, the complete variable domain is DVKVTQSSRYLVKRTGEKVFLECVQDMDHENMFWYRQDPGLGLRLIYFSYDVKMKEKGDIPEGYSVSREKKERFSLILESASTNQTSMYLCASRPGLAGGGQYFGPGTRLLVL.

This clonotype was detected a few times. The chain employs TRBV27 and TRBJ2-2; 10 bases line up with TRBD1. V lost 6 bases to trimming and J lost 4 bases; unmatched junction nucleotides: 8. The CDR3 totals 16 residues. Germline CDR1 MNHEY, CDR2 SMNVEV (reference sequence). The chain's CDR3 is CASRTTGGSGTGELFF. CDR3 DNA: TGTGCCAGCAGGACGACAGGGGGCAGCGGCACCGGGGAGCTGTTTTTT.

This clonotype occurred a few times. The chain recombines TRBV12-3 or TRBV12-4 with TRBJ2-7; 9 bases line up with TRBD2. The CDR3 spans 15 residues. With V trimmed by 3 bases and J by 1 base, 4 bases remained unmatched. CDR3 loop: CASSLREGGSYEQYF. CDR3 DNA sequence: TGTGCCAGCAGTTTGCGGGAGGGCGGGTCCTACGAGCAGTACTTC.

The chain combines TRBV4-2 with TRBJ1-5; D gene unclear. The germline V and J ends were trimmed by 0 bases and 2 bases, with 26 bases remaining between them. The CDR3 is 21 residues long. Germline V gene data show CDR1 as LGHNA and CDR2 as YNFKEQ. The CDR3 DNA is TGTGCCAGCAGCCAAGATCCCCAAAACCCGGGAGCCCGCGTCGGCAATCAGCCCCAGCATTTT. This translates into CASSQDPQNPGARVGNQPQHF.

This clonotype came up a few times. Mismatch with germline at one junction end may stem from a read error. V usage is TRBV28 and J usage is TRBJ1-1, with a possible D match to TRBD1 (5 bases). The germline CDR1 and CDR2 sequences are MDHEN and SYDVKM. This CDR3 spans 14 amino acids. The CDR3 nucleotides read TGTGCCAGCAGGATAAGGGGAGAGTACACTGAAGTTTTCTTT. It yields the protein CASRIRGEYTEVFF.

This clonotype showed up just a few times. V gene TRBV3-1 combines with J gene TRBJ2-5, with TRBD2 matching 7 bases. Trimming removed 0 bases from V and 5 bases from J; junction bases left unmatched: 9. The CDR3 is 16 amino acids. CDR1 and CDR2 from the germline V gene are LGHDT and YNNKEL (reference sequence). CDR3 residues: CASSQDLREVLETQYF. The CDR3 nucleotides read TGTGCCAGCAGCCAAGATCTTCGGGAGGTTCTGGAGACCCAGTACTTC.

This clonotype was found many times. V gene TRBV6-1 combines with J gene TRBJ1-6, with D hard to call. V lost 1 base, J lost 3 bases, and 10 bases lay in between. The CDR3 consists of 16 residues. CDR1 and CDR2 (germline): MNHNS, SASEGT. CDR3 nucleotide sequence: TGTGCCAGCAGTGAAGGGCGACGGATCTATAATTCACCCCTCCACTTT. Encoded protein: CASSEGRRIYNSPLHF.

This clonotype was seen a handful of times. The chain combines TRBV5-1 with TRBJ2-7, with D possibly being TRBD1 (6 bases). From germline, CDR1 is SGHRS and CDR2 YFSETQ. V was clipped by 4 bases and J by 1 base, with 15 bases between them. This CDR3 has 15 residues. CDR3 in DNA: TGCGCCAGCAGCCCTACAGGGTTAAGGTCCTACGAGCAGTACTTC. This encodes CASSPTGLRSYEQYF.